This TCR beta chain originates from a study of blood T cell repertoires in COVID-19. As for the study in general: Samples came from the United States, Italy and Spain, spanning acute and convalescent COVID-19.

Participants, about 18 to 90 years old, spanned fewer than 30 US areas. Within 2 weeks before study entry, exposed participants met a COVID-19 case. The CDR3 loop spans 15 amino acids. The ends lost 5 bases at V and 7 bases at J; junction bases unmatched: 8. CDR1 is SGHTA and CDR2 is FQGTGA in the germline V gene. Libraries were prepared by immunoSEQ multiplex PCR; TCRdb keeps only in-frame clonotypes and omits some of them. The sample holds 150,000 to 200,000 clones, more than 75% seen once. The clonotype originates from a man in his sixties who had been exposed to COVID-19. Sequencing input: PBMCs or T cells enriched from blood (not recorded which). The rearrangement joins TRBV7-3 to TRBJ2-1; TRBD2 agrees at 10 bases. Here the CDR3 reads CASSPKREGRNEQFF. CDR3 DNA: TGTGCCAGCAGCCCCAAGCGGGAGGGCCGGAATGAGCAGTTCTTC.